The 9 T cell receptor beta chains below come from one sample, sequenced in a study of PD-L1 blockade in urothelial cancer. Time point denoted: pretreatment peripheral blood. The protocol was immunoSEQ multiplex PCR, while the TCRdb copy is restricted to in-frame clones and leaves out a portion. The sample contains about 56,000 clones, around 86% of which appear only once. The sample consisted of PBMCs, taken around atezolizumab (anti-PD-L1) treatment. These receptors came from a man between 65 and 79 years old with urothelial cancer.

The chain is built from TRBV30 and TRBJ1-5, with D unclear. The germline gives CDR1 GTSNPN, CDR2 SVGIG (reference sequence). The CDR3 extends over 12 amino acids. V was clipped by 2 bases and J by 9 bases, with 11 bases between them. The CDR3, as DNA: TGTGCCTGGAGTCCCCGGGGAATGCCCCAGCATTTT. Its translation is CAWSPRGMPQHF.

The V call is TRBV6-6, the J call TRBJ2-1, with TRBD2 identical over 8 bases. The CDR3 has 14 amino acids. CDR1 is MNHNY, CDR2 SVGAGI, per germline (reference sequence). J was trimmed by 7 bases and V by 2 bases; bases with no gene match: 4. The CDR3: CASSYASGRNEQFF. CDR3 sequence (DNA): TGTGCCAGCAGTTACGCTAGCGGGCGTAATGAGCAGTTCTTC.

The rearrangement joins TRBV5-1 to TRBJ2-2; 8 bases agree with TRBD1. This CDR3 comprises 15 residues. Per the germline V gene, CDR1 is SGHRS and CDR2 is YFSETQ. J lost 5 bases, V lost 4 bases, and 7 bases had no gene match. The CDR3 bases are TGCGCCAGCAGCCTGCAGGGGGCGGAAACCGGGGAGCTGTTTTTT. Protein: CASSLQGAETGELFF.

In nucleotides, the CDR3 is TGCGCCAGCAGCCAAGAAAGGGTTGGGGGGGGGACACCGAATTCACCCCTCCACTTT. It specifies CASSQERVGGGTPNSPLHF. This rearrangement joins TRBV4-1 to TRBJ1-6; a weak D match, TRBD1 (6 bases). The CDR3 has 19 residues. The germline V and J ends were trimmed by 0 bases and 7 bases, with 22 bases remaining between them. Germline V gene data show CDR1 as MGHRA and CDR2 as YSYEKL.

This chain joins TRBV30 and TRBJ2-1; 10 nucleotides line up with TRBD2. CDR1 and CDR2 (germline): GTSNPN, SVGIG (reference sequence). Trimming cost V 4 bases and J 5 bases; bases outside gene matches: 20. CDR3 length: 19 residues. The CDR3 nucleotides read TGTGCCTGGATAGGCTGGCTAGCGGGAGAATCGGTACGGAACAATGAGCAGTTCTTC. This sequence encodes CAWIGWLAGESVRNNEQFF.

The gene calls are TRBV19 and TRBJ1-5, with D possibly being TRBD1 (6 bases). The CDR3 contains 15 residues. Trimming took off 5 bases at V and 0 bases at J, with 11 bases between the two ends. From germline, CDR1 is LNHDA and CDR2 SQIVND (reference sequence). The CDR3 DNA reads TGTGCCAGTAGTGTAACAGGGTATAGCAATCAGCCCCAGCATTTT. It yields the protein CASSVTGYSNQPQHF.

The CDR3 loop reads CASSMTGNEQFF. The CDR3 nucleotides read TGTGCCAGTAGTATGACGGGGAATGAGCAGTTCTTC. This sequence joins TRBV19 and TRBJ2-1, with D possibly being TRBD2 (5 bases). V lost 3 bases and J 7 bases, leaving 7 bases between the germline ends. The germline gives CDR1 LNHDA, CDR2 SQIVND (reference sequence). The length of the CDR3 is 12 residues.

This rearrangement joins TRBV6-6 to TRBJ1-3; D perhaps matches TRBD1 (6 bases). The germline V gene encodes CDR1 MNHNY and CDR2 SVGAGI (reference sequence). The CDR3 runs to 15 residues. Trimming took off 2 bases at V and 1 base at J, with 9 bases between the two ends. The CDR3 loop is CASSYGTTSGNTIYF. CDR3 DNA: TGTGCCAGCAGTTACGGGACAACGTCTGGAAACACCATATATTTT.

CDR3 bases: TGTGCCAGCAGCCAAGTGAGGGACTCTCCCTACGAGCAGTACTTC. Translated, it gives CASSQVRDSPYEQYF. The J gene is TRBJ2-7, the V gene TRBV4-2; TRBD2 is a possible D gene (6 bases). The CDR3 has 15 residues. V lost 1 base to trimming and J lost 2 bases, with 12 bases between them. Germline V gene sequence: CDR1 LGHNA, CDR2 YNFKEQ.